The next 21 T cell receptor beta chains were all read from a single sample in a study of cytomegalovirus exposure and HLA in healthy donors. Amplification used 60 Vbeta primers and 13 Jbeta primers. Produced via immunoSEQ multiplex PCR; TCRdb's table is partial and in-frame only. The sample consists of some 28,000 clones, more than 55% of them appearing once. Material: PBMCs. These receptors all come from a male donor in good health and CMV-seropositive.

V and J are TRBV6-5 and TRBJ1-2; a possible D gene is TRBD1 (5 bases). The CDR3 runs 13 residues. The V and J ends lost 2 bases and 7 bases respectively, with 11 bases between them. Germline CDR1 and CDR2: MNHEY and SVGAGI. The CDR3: CASSYQGKIGYTF. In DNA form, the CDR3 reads TGTGCCAGCAGTTACCAGGGAAAGATTGGCTACACCTTC.

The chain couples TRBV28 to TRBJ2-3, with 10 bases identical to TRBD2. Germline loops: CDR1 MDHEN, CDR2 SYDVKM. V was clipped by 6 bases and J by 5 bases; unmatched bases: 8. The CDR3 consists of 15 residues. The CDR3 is CASRGSAGGEDTQYF. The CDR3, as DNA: TGTGCCAGCAGGGGGTCAGCGGGAGGGGAAGATACGCAGTATTTT.

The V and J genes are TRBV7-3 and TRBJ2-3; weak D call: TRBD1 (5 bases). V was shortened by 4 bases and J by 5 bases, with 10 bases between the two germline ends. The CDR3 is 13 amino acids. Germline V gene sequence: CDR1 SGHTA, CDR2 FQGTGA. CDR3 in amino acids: CASSSARGDTQYF. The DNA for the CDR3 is TGTGCCAGCAGCTCCGCTAGGGGAGATACGCAGTATTTT.

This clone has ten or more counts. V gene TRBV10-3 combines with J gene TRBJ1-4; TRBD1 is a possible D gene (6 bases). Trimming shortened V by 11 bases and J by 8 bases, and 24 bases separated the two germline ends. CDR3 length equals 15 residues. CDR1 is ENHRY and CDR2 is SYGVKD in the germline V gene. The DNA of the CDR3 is TGTGCCGTACAGGGTACGGAGCGGACTGGAGAAAAACTGTTTTTT. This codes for CAVQGTERTGEKLFF.

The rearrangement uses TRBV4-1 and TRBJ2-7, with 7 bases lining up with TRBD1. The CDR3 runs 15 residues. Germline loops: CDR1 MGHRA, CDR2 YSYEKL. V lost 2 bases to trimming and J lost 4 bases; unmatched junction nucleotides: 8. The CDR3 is CASSQLVQGEYEQYF. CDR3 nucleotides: TGCGCCAGCAGCCAACTGGTCCAGGGGGAATACGAGCAGTACTTC.

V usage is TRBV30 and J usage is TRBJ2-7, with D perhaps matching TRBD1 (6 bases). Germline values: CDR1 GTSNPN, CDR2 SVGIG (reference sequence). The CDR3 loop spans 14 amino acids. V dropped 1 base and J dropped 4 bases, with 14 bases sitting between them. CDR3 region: CAWSDGQGIYEQYF. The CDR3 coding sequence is TGTGCCTGGAGTGACGGCCAGGGGATTTACGAGCAGTACTTC.

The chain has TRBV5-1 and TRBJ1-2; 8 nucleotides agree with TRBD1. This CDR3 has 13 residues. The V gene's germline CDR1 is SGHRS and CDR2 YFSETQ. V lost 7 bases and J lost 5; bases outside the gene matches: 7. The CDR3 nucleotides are TGCGCCAGCGGACAGGGAGGGTGGTATGGCTACACCTTC. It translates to CASGQGGWYGYTF. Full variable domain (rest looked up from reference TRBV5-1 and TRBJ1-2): KAGVTQTPRYLIKTRGQQVTLSCSPISGHRSVSWYQQTPGQGLQFLFEYFSETQRNKGNFPGRFSGRQFSNSRSEMNVSTLELGDSALYLCASGQGGWYGYTFGSGTRLTVV.

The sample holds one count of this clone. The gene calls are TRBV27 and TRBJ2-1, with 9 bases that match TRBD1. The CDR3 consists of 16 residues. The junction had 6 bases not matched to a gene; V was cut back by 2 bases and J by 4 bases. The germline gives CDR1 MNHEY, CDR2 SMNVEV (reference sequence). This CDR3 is CASSLPPGQGYNEQFF. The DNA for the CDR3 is TGTGCCAGCAGTTTACCGCCGGGACAGGGATACAATGAGCAGTTCTTC.

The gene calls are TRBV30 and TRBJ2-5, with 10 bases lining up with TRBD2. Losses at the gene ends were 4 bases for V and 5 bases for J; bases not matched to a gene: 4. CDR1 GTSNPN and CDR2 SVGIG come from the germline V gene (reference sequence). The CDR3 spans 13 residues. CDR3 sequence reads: CAWTSGSLETQYF. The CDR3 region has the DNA TGTGCCTGGACTAGCGGGAGCTTGGAGACCCAGTACTTC. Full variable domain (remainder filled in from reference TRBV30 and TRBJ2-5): SQTIHQWPATLVQPVGSPLSLECTVEGTSNPNLYWYRQAAGRGLQLLFYSVGIGQISSEVPQNLSASRPQDRQFILSSKKLLLSDSGFYLCAWTSGSLETQYFGPGTRLLVL.

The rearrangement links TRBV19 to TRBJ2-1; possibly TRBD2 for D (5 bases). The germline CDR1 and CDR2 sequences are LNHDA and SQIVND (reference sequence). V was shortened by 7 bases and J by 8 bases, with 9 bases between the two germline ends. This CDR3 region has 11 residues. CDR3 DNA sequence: TGTGCCAGTACGGCGGGCCATGAGCAGTTCTTC. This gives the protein CASTAGHEQFF.

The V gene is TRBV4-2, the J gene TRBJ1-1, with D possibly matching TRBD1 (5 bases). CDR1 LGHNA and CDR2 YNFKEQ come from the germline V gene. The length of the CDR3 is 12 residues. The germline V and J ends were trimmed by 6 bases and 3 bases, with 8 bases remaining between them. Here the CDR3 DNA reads TGTGCCAGCAGGGGGGGAGACACTGAAGCTTTCTTT. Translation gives CASRGGDTEAFF.

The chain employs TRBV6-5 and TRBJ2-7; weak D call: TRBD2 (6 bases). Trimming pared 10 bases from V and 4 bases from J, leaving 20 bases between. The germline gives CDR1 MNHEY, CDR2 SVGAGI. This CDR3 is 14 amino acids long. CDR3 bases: TGTGCCACCCGAACGGGGGTGCCCTCGTACGAGCAGTACTTC. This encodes CATRTGVPSYEQYF.

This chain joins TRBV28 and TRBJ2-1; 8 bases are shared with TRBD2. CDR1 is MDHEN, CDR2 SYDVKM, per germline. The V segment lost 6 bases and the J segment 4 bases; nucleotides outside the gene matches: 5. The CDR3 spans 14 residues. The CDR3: CASSKGTRYNEQFF. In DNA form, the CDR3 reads TGTGCCAGCAGCAAAGGGACTAGATACAATGAGCAGTTCTTC.

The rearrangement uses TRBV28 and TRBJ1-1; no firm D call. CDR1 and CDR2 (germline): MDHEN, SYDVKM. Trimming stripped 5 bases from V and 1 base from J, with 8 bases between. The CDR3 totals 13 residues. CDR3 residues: CASSLRRNTEAFF. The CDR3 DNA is TGTGCCAGCAGTCTTAGGAGGAACACTGAAGCTTTCTTT. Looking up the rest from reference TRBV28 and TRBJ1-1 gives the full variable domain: DVKVTQSSRYLVKRTGEKVFLECVQDMDHENMFWYRQDPGLGLRLIYFSYDVKMKEKGDIPEGYSVSREKKERFSLILESASTNQTSMYLCASSLRRNTEAFFGQGTRLTVV.

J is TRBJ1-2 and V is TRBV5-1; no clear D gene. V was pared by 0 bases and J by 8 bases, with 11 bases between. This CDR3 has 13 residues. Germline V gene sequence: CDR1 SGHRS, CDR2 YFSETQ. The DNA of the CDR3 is TGCGCCAGCAGCTTGGATGGGCAAACCGGCTACACCTTC. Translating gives CASSLDGQTGYTF.

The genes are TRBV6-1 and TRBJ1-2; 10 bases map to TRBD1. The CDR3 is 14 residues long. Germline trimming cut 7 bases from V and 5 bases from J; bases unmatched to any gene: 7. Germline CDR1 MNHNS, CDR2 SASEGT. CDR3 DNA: TGTGCCAGCATTGAGGACAGGGGGATTTATGGCTACACCTTC. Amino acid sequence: CASIEDRGIYGYTF.

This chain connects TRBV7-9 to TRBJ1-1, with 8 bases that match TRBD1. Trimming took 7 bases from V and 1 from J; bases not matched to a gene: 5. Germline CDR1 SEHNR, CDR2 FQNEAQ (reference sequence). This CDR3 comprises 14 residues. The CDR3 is CASTWGQANTEAFF. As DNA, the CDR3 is TGTGCCAGCACCTGGGGACAGGCGAACACTGAAGCTTTCTTT.

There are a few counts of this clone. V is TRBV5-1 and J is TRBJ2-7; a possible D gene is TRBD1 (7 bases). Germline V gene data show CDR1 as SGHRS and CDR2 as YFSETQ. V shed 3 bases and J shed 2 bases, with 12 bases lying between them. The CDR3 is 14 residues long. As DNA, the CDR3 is TGCGCCAGCAGCTCAACAGGGGAGGCCTACGAGCAGTACTTC. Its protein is CASSSTGEAYEQYF.

The CDR3 spells CASSPGQGASSGANVLTF. CDR3 coding DNA: TGTGCCAGCAGCCCGGGACAGGGGGCCAGCTCTGGGGCCAACGTCCTGACTTTC. The chain employs TRBV7-3 and TRBJ2-6; 12 bases line up with TRBD1. Trimming at V came to 5 bases and at J to 0 bases, leaving 5 bases not matched to a gene. The germline V gene encodes CDR1 SGHTA and CDR2 FQGTGA. This CDR3 spans 18 amino acids. Supplemented by reference TRBV7-3 and TRBJ2-6, the full variable domain reads GAGVSQTPSNKVTEKGKYVELRCDPISGHTALYWYRQSLGQGPEFLIYFQGTGAADDSGLPNDRFFAVRPEGSVSTLKIQRTERGDSAVYLCASSPGQGASSGANVLTFGAGSRLTVL.

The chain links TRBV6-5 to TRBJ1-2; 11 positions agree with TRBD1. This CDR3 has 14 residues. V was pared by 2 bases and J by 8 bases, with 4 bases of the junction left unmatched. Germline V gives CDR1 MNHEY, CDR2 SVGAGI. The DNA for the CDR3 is TGTGCCAGCAGTTACGGACAGGGGGCGGGCGGCTACACCTTC. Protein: CASSYGQGAGGYTF.

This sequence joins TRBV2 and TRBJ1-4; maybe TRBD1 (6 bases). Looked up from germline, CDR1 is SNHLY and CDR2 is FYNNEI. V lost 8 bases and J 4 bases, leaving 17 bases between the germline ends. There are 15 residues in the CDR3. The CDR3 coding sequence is TGTGCCAGCGCCGCGGGCAGGGGTCTTAATGAAAAACTGTTTTTT. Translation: CASAAGRGLNEKLFF.